Listed below are T cell receptor beta chains from one sample, sequenced in a study of neurological immune-mediated disorders. Each CDR3 protein is one row after TCRdb ran MiXCR on the 5' RACE reads. The sample carries 20,000 to 30,000 distinct CDR3 sequences, less than 15% recorded once. Input material: PBMCs. The source of these receptors is a woman in her fifties or sixties with HTLV-1-associated myelopathy (HAM/TSP). CDR3s include the opening cysteine and the closing phenylalanine or tryptophan. The order of the fields is D gene, V gene, J gene, clone size, CDR3 DNA, CDR3 protein. D genes are given only for firm matches. Clone size is stated in some rows and not others, as once, few, many or a class when expanded.

d_call: TRBD2
v_call: TRBV11-2
j_call: TRBJ2-3
clone_size: few
cdr3_nt: TGTGCCAGCAGCTTGGGCGGGGGGGCCTGGGGCACAGATACGCAGTATTTT
cdr3_aa: CASSLGGGAWGTDTQYF

d_call: NA
v_call: TRBV20-1
j_call: TRBJ1-1
clone_size: NA
cdr3_nt: TGCAGTGCTAGAGACCAGGCGAACACTGAAGCTTTCTTT
cdr3_aa: CSARDQANTEAFF

d_call: NA
v_call: TRBV7-6
j_call: TRBJ1-1
clone_size: many
cdr3_nt: TGTGCCAGCAGCCCAGGGGCAGGGCCGGGCGCCACTGAAGCTTTCTTT
cdr3_aa: CASSPGAGPGATEAFF

d_call: TRBD1
v_call: TRBV2
j_call: TRBJ1-2
clone_size: many
cdr3_nt: TGTGCCAGCAGTGATCGGGACAGGGGGATCTATGGCTACACCTTC
cdr3_aa: CASSDRDRGIYGYTF

d_call: NA
v_call: TRBV5-1
j_call: TRBJ2-7
clone_size: many
cdr3_nt: TGCGCCAGCAGCTTGGACAGCCTCTACGAGCAGTACTTC
cdr3_aa: CASSLDSLYEQYF

d_call: NA
v_call: TRBV14
j_call: TRBJ2-3
clone_size: many
cdr3_nt: TGTGCCAGCAGCCAATTCGGCCAGGGAACGTCAGATACGCAGTATTTT
cdr3_aa: CASSQFGQGTSDTQYF

d_call: NA
v_call: TRBV20-1
j_call: TRBJ2-7
clone_size: many
cdr3_nt: TGCAGTGCTAGAGTCCGGGGGTACGAGCAGTACTTC
cdr3_aa: CSARVRGYEQYF

d_call: TRBD1
v_call: TRBV5-1
j_call: TRBJ2-1
clone_size: many
cdr3_nt: TGCGCCAGCAGCCTAGGACAGGACTACAATGAGCAGTTCTTC
cdr3_aa: CASSLGQDYNEQFF

d_call: TRBD1
v_call: TRBV2
j_call: TRBJ1-2
clone_size: few
cdr3_nt: TGTGCCAGCAGTGAAATGGGACAGGGGGCGACTGGCTACACCTTC
cdr3_aa: CASSEMGQGATGYTF

d_call: NA
v_call: TRBV3-1
j_call: TRBJ1-4
clone_size: many
cdr3_nt: TGTGCCAGCAGCCAAAACATTCTGGATGGAGAAAAACTGTTTTTT
cdr3_aa: CASSQNILDGEKLFF

d_call: TRBD1
v_call: TRBV7-2
j_call: TRBJ1-5
clone_size: many
cdr3_nt: TGTGCCAGCAGGACCGGGACAGGGAAAGGCCGGCCCCAGCATTTT
cdr3_aa: CASRTGTGKGRPQHF

d_call: TRBD1
v_call: TRBV29-1
j_call: TRBJ2-1
clone_size: NA
cdr3_nt: TGCAGCGCTCCGGACAGGGGTGTAGTTCATGAGCAGTTCTTC
cdr3_aa: CSAPDRGVVHEQFF

d_call: NA
v_call: TRBV5-1
j_call: TRBJ1-6
clone_size: many
cdr3_nt: TGCGCCAGCAGCTTGGGCCACCAGAATTCACCCCTCCACTTT
cdr3_aa: CASSLGHQNSPLHF

d_call: TRBD1
v_call: TRBV6-5
j_call: TRBJ2-2
clone_size: NA
cdr3_nt: TGTGCCAGCAGTTCCGACCGAAACACAGGGGAGCTGTCTTTT
cdr3_aa: CASSSDRNTGELSF

d_call: NA
v_call: TRBV10-2
j_call: TRBJ2-5
clone_size: many
cdr3_nt: TGCGCCAGCAGTGACCCTAACTTGGGGACCCAGTACTTC
cdr3_aa: CASSDPNLGTQYF

d_call: NA
v_call: TRBV7-2
j_call: TRBJ2-3
clone_size: medium-sized
cdr3_nt: TGTGCCAGCAGCCCCGGACTAGATACGCAGTATTTT
cdr3_aa: CASSPGLDTQYF

d_call: NA
v_call: TRBV20-1
j_call: TRBJ2-7
clone_size: many
cdr3_nt: TGCAGTGCTACCGGACTTTCCAGCTCCTACGAGCAGTACTTC
cdr3_aa: CSATGLSSSYEQYF

d_call: NA
v_call: TRBV20-1
j_call: TRBJ2-7
clone_size: NA
cdr3_nt: TGCAGTGCCCGGGGTACTGGCGAGCAGTACTTC
cdr3_aa: CSARGTGEQYF

d_call: TRBD1
v_call: TRBV5-1
j_call: TRBJ1-1
clone_size: many
cdr3_nt: TGCGCCAGCAGCTTACAGGGGGATGGGACTGAAGCTTTCTTT
cdr3_aa: CASSLQGDGTEAFF